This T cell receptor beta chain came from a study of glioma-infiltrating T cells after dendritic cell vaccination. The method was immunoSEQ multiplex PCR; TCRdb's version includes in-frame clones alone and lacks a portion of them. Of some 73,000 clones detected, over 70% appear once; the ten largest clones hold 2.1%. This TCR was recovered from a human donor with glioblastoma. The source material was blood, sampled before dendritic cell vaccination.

As DNA, the CDR3 is TGCGCCAGCAGCCATCCCAATCGACAGGGGAGCTACACCTTC. Protein sequence: CASSHPNRQGSYTF. The gene calls are TRBV4-1 and TRBJ1-2, with 8 bases lining up with TRBD1. Trimming cost V 3 bases and J 9 bases; bases outside gene matches: 9. Germline V gene sequence: CDR1 MGHRA, CDR2 YSYEKL. The CDR3 sequence is 14 residues long.